This T cell receptor beta chain was captured in a study of graft-versus-host responses after intestinal transplantation. Study in general: The transplants performed in recipients were multivisceral, liver-intestinal, or isolated intestinal.

About this clone itself: What it binds is unknown.

Profiling relied on immunoSEQ multiplex PCR, and the TCRdb table lists in-frame clones only, not all of them. The data contain under 45,000 clones, 89% of them seen just once; the ten biggest clones take up roughly 6.6%. General study points: An association linked early post-transplant HvG declines with peak circulating GvH clone levels. Detection of GvH clones occurred in recipient marrow, and some had their first appearance in ileum or blood.

V was clipped by 1 base and J by 4 bases, with 5 bases between them. The CDR3 sequence is 13 residues long. The germline V gene encodes CDR1 SEHNR and CDR2 FQNEAQ (reference sequence). The sequencing used PBMCs, collected roughly 270 days after transplant. J is TRBJ2-1 and V is TRBV7-9; D gene unclear. The clonotype originates from a human patient who received an intestinal transplant, so some T cells may come from the graft donor. The CDR3 is CASSLGQYNEQFF. The CDR3 nucleotides are TGTGCCAGCAGCTTAGGGCAGTACAATGAGCAGTTCTTC.